A selection of T cell receptor beta chains follows, all from one sample in a study of vaccination effects on CD4 cells after COVID-19. No cognate antigen is known for these TCRs. Clones were read by immunoSEQ multiplex PCR, and TCRdb kept only the in-frame ones, dropping some. This sample has tens of thousands of clones, with around 79% found just once. The material sequenced was CD4+ T cells from PBMCs cultured with HCoV-NL63 spike peptides, taken before COVID-19 vaccination. The source of these receptors is a human donor who received a COVID-19 vaccine. The CDR3 runs from the conserved cysteine through the conserved F or W. D genes are given only for firm matches. The size field is filled for only some rows; it gives once, few, many or a size class.

few	TRBD2	TRBV3-1/TRBV3-2	TRBJ2-3	CASSQLLAGGPDTQYF	TGTGCCAGCAGCCAACTGCTAGCGGGGGGGCCAGATACGCAGTATTTT
.	.	TRBV18	TRBJ2-3	CASSPPTGGLGTDTQYF	TGTGCCAGCTCACCACCGACAGGCGGACTAGGCACAGATACGCAGTATTTT
.	.	TRBV5-1	TRBJ1-1	CASLRDPGSGTEAFF	TGCGCCAGCTTACGCGACCCAGGGTCCGGCACTGAAGCTTTCTTT
.	.	TRBV6-6	TRBJ2-1	CASSYGTSYAREQFF	TGTGCCAGCAGTTACGGGACTTCTTATGCCCGCGAGCAGTTCTTC
.	.	TRBV6-5	TRBJ1-2	CASSPTSMRGYTF	TGTGCCAGCAGTCCCACGTCGATGAGAGGCTACACCTTC
.	.	TRBV11-2	TRBJ1-3	CASSLVGPSSGNTIYF	TGTGCCAGCAGCTTAGTGGGCCCGAGCTCTGGAAACACCATATATTTT
.	.	TRBV12-3/TRBV12-4	TRBJ1-1	CASSYGPTEAFF	TGTGCCAGCAGCTACGGACCCACTGAAGCTTTCTTT
once	.	TRBV7-9	TRBJ2-6	CATPALSGANVLTF	TGTGCCACCCCGGCCCTCTCTGGGGCCAACGTCCTGACTTTC
.	.	TRBV10-1	TRBJ2-1	CASSREEGGLEFF	TGCGCCAGCAGCCGGGAGGAGGGGGGCCTGGAGTTCTTC
once	TRBD2	TRBV2	TRBJ2-3	CASSERLAGRTDTQYF	TGTGCCAGCAGTGAAAGGCTAGCGGGGAGGACAGATACGCAGTATTTT
.	TRBD2	TRBV5-4	TRBJ2-3	CASSLAGGHPPSTDTQYF	TGTGCCAGCAGTCTAGCGGGGGGGCATCCTCCATCCACAGATACGCAGTATTTT
once	.	TRBV18	TRBJ2-2	CASSPPGGQGRFVGELFF	TGTGCCAGCTCACCACCCGGCGGGCAGGGACGTTTCGTCGGGGAGCTGTTTTTT
few	.	TRBV7-2	TRBJ1-2	CASSLAESYGYTF	TGTGCCAGCAGCTTAGCGGAGAGCTATGGCTACACCTTC
.	.	TRBV7-2	TRBJ1-3	CASSPISGNTIYF	TGTGCCAGCAGCCCTATCTCTGGAAACACCATATATTTT